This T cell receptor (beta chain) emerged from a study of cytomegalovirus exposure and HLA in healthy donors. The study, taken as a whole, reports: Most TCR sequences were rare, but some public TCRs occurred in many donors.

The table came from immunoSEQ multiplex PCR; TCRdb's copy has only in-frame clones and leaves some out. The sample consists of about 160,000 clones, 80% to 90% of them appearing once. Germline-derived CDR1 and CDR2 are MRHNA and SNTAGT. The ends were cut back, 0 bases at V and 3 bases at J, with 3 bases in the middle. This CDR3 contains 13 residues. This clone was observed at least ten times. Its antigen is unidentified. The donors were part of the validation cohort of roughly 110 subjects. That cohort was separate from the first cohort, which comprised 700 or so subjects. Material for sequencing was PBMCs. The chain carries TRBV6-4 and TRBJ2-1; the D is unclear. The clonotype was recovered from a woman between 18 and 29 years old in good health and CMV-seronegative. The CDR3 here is CASSDSSYNEQFF. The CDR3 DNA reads TGTGCCAGCAGTGACTCTAGCTACAATGAGCAGTTCTTC.